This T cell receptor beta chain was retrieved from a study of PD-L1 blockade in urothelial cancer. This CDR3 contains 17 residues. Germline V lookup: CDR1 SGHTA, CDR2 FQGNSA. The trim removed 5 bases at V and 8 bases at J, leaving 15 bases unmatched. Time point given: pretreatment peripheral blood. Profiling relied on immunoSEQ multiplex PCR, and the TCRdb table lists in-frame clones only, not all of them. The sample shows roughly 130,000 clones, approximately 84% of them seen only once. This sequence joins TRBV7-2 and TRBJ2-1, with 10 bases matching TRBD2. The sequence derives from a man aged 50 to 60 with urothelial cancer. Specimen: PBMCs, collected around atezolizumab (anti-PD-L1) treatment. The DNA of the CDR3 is TGTGCCAGCAGCCGGAGCCCGATAGCGGGAGGTAACGATGAGCAGTTCTTC. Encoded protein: CASSRSPIAGGNDEQFF. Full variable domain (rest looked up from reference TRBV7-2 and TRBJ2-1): GAGVSQSPSNKVTEKGKDVELRCDPISGHTALYWYRQSLGQGLEFLIYFQGNSAPDKSGLPSDRFSAERTGGSVSTLTIQRTQQEDSAVYLCASSRSPIAGGNDEQFFGPGTRLTVL.